These T cell receptor beta chains were read from a single sample in a study of blood T cells in healthy people across ages. TCRdb analysed the 5' RACE reads with MiXCR anew, one entry per CDR3 protein. Among roughly 2 million distinct CDR3 sequences listed, 49% were seen once. Material for sequencing was blood. These receptors were collected from a woman between 40 and 55 years old in good health. The CDR3 runs from the conserved cysteine through the conserved F or W. The order of the fields is J gene, D gene, CDR3 length, clone size, V gene, CDR3 DNA, CDR3 protein. A D gene is named only where the DNA matches it firmly. Size is omitted from some rows. Given values are once, few, many or a class for expanded clones.

J: TRBJ1-5
D: TRBD1
length: 13
size: -
V: TRBV27
DNA: TGTGCCAGCAGGAGGGGGCCCAATCAGCCCCAGCATTTT
CDR3: CASRRGPNQPQHF

J: TRBJ1-5
D: -
length: 15
size: -
V: TRBV4-1
DNA: TGCGCCAGCAGCCCGCACGGCAGTAGCAATCAGCCCCAGCATTTT
CDR3: CASSPHGSSNQPQHF

J: TRBJ2-7
D: -
length: 16
size: once
V: TRBV5-5
DNA: TGTGCCAGCAGCTTGGGCCCAGGTTCCCAATCCTACGAGCAGTACTTC
CDR3: CASSLGPGSQSYEQYF

J: TRBJ1-6
D: -
length: 15
size: -
V: TRBV4-1
DNA: TGCGCCAGCAGCCCCGAAACACTGTCCCTGTCACCCCTCCACTTT
CDR3: CASSPETLSLSPLHF

J: TRBJ2-3
D: -
length: 14
size: -
V: TRBV6-5
DNA: TGTGCCAGCAGAAGCGCAGGTCGCACAGATACGCAGTATTTT
CDR3: CASRSAGRTDTQYF

J: TRBJ2-3
D: TRBD2
length: 16
size: -
V: TRBV5-1
DNA: TGCGCCAGCAGCTTCTTAGCGGGATCTAGCACAGATACGCAGTATTTT
CDR3: CASSFLAGSSTDTQYF

J: TRBJ2-2
D: -
length: 12
size: -
V: TRBV3-1
DNA: TGTGCCAGCAGCCAATCTCCCGGGGAGCTGTTTTTT
CDR3: CASSQSPGELFF

J: TRBJ1-2
D: -
length: 14
size: few
V: TRBV7-2
DNA: TGTGCCAGCAGCTCCCCTTGGTCCGCTTCTGGCTACACCTTC
CDR3: CASSSPWSASGYTF

J: TRBJ2-1
D: -
length: 14
size: -
V: TRBV5-1
DNA: TGCGCCAGCAGCAAGAGAGAGGGCGGGGATGAGCAGTTCTTC
CDR3: CASSKREGGDEQFF

J: TRBJ2-1
D: -
length: 14
size: -
V: TRBV6-2/TRBV6-3
DNA: TGTGCCCACAGCATTGGGCAGGGGATAGCTGAGCAGTTCTTC
CDR3: CAHSIGQGIAEQFF

J: TRBJ1-6
D: -
length: 14
size: -
V: TRBV30
DNA: TGTGCCTGGAGTGTAAACAATGTTAATTCACCCCTCCACTTT
CDR3: CAWSVNNVNSPLHF

J: TRBJ1-2
D: TRBD1
length: 14
size: once
V: TRBV5-1
DNA: TGCGCCAGCAGCATGACATCAGGGGGCAGTGGCTACACCTTC
CDR3: CASSMTSGGSGYTF

J: TRBJ2-1
D: TRBD2
length: 17
size: -
V: TRBV4-2
DNA: TGTGCCAGCAGCTCCCTTAGCGGGCTAGCGGATTCCAATGAGCAGTTCTTC
CDR3: CASSSLSGLADSNEQFF

J: TRBJ1-1
D: -
length: 12
size: -
V: TRBV7-9
DNA: TGTGCCAGCAGCTCCGAGTGGAGTGAAGCTTTCTTT
CDR3: CASSSEWSEAFF

J: TRBJ2-7
D: TRBD1
length: 13
size: once
V: TRBV20-1
DNA: TGCAGTGCCACGACAGGGCAAGACAATGAGCAGTACTTC
CDR3: CSATTGQDNEQYF

J: TRBJ1-1
D: TRBD1
length: 13
size: -
V: TRBV27
DNA: TGTGCCAGCAGGACAGGGCGCCCCACTGAAGCTTTCTTT
CDR3: CASRTGRPTEAFF

J: TRBJ1-2
D: -
length: 14
size: -
V: TRBV2
DNA: TGTGCCAGCCGAGGGGCCAGATCTAACTATGGCTACACCTTC
CDR3: CASRGARSNYGYTF

J: TRBJ2-4
D: TRBD1
length: 14
size: -
V: TRBV5-6
DNA: TGTGCCAGCAGCCTCGGACAGGGGATCATCCTTCAGTACTTC
CDR3: CASSLGQGIILQYF

J: TRBJ2-4
D: -
length: 16
size: once
V: TRBV28
DNA: TGTGCCAGCAGTTTTATATCGGGGGAGGACAAAAACATTCAGTACTTC
CDR3: CASSFISGEDKNIQYF

J: TRBJ2-3
D: -
length: 15
size: -
V: TRBV9
DNA: TGTGCCAGCAGCCCCCCTCGGGCTCGCGCAGATACGCAGTATTTT
CDR3: CASSPPRARADTQYF

J: TRBJ2-5
D: -
length: 16
size: few
V: TRBV6-1
DNA: TGTGCCAGCAGTGAAGCGCTGCCGACAGGCCAAGAGACCCAGTACTTC
CDR3: CASSEALPTGQETQYF

J: TRBJ2-5
D: TRBD2
length: 16
size: -
V: TRBV28
DNA: TGTGCCAGCAGTTCGCCAACTAGCGGAAAGGGAGAGACTCAGTACTTC
CDR3: CASSSPTSGKGETQYF

J: TRBJ2-7
D: -
length: 15
size: -
V: TRBV5-1
DNA: TGCGCCAGCAGCTTGGGCCGCCCAGCCAGCTACGAGCAGTACTTC
CDR3: CASSLGRPASYEQYF

J: TRBJ1-2
D: -
length: 13
size: -
V: TRBV4-3
DNA: TGCGCCAGCAGCGACTCAGCTAACTATAGCTACACCTTC
CDR3: CASSDSANYSYTF

J: TRBJ2-5
D: -
length: 17
size: few
V: TRBV12-3/TRBV12-4
DNA: TGTGCCAGCAGTTTAAATCCGGGACGGCGACTACAAGAGACCCAGTACTTC
CDR3: CASSLNPGRRLQETQYF

J: TRBJ2-7
D: -
length: 15
size: many
V: TRBV11-2
DNA: TGTGCCAGCAGCTTAGCGGGCACCTCCTCCTACGAGCAGTACTTC
CDR3: CASSLAGTSSYEQYF

J: TRBJ2-5
D: -
length: 12
size: few
V: TRBV20-1
DNA: TGCAGTGCTAGGGCTGGGTCAGAGACCCAGTACTTC
CDR3: CSARAGSETQYF

J: TRBJ1-1
D: TRBD1
length: 17
size: once
V: TRBV2
DNA: TGTGCCAGCAGTGGACGACAGGGGGGACCTATGAACACTGAAGCTTTCTTT
CDR3: CASSGRQGGPMNTEAFF

J: TRBJ1-2
D: -
length: 13
size: few
V: TRBV20-1
DNA: TGCAGTGCTAGAGATCCCAATAACTATGGCTACACCTTC
CDR3: CSARDPNNYGYTF

J: TRBJ2-5
D: -
length: 12
size: -
V: TRBV6-2/TRBV6-3
DNA: TGTGCCAGCAGTTACTTTGATGAGACCCAGTACTTC
CDR3: CASSYFDETQYF

J: TRBJ2-5
D: TRBD2
length: 15
size: -
V: TRBV24-1
DNA: TGTGCCACCAGTACAAGTGGGAGGGCCCAAGAGACCCAGTACTTC
CDR3: CATSTSGRAQETQYF

J: TRBJ2-5
D: TRBD2
length: 17
size: -
V: TRBV20-1
DNA: TGCAGTGCCGAACCCGGGACTAGCGGGGGAAGGGCAGAGACCCAGTACTTC
CDR3: CSAEPGTSGGRAETQYF

J: TRBJ2-1
D: -
length: 16
size: -
V: TRBV24-1
DNA: TGTGCCTCCAGTGATACGCCCCAAGGGGGTGGCTATGAGCAGTTCTTC
CDR3: CASSDTPQGGGYEQFF

J: TRBJ2-1
D: -
length: 14
size: few
V: TRBV7-2
DNA: TGTGCCAGCAGCTTATCCCCAGCGGTCAATGAGCAGTTCTTC
CDR3: CASSLSPAVNEQFF

J: TRBJ2-3
D: -
length: 16
size: few
V: TRBV24-1
DNA: TGTGCCACCAGTGATCGGGGATCGACTAGCACAGATACGCAGTATTTT
CDR3: CATSDRGSTSTDTQYF

J: TRBJ2-7
D: TRBD2
length: 17
size: -
V: TRBV7-6
DNA: TGTGCCAGCAGCCCCGGGACTAGCGGGGGTTTCTCCTACGAGCAGTACTTC
CDR3: CASSPGTSGGFSYEQYF

J: TRBJ2-5
D: TRBD2
length: 13
size: -
V: TRBV7-6
DNA: TGTGCCAGCAGCCTCGGACTAGCGGGCCTCGGGTACTTC
CDR3: CASSLGLAGLGYF

J: TRBJ2-5
D: TRBD1
length: 14
size: few
V: TRBV12-3/TRBV12-4
DNA: TGTGCCAGCAGTAAGACAGGGCCCCCAGAGACCCAGTACTTC
CDR3: CASSKTGPPETQYF

J: TRBJ1-1
D: -
length: 16
size: -
V: TRBV20-1
DNA: TGCAGTGCTAGAGCGGGCAGGGTGATTTTGAACACTGAGGCTTTCTTT
CDR3: CSARAGRVILNTEAFF

J: TRBJ2-5
D: -
length: 15
size: few
V: TRBV5-1
DNA: TGCGCCAGCAGCTTGGTGGGCAGGTTCCAAGAGACCCAGTACTTC
CDR3: CASSLVGRFQETQYF

J: TRBJ2-7
D: TRBD2
length: 16
size: few
V: TRBV6-4
DNA: TGTGCCAGCAGTGAACAAGGACTAGCGGGGCTCTACGAGCAGTACTTC
CDR3: CASSEQGLAGLYEQYF

J: TRBJ2-3
D: TRBD2
length: 16
size: -
V: TRBV15
DNA: TGTGCCACCAGCAGGGGACGGGGGGGCCGCACAGATACGCAGTATTTT
CDR3: CATSRGRGGRTDTQYF

J: TRBJ2-7
D: -
length: 14
size: few
V: TRBV5-1
DNA: TGCGCCAGCGCAATGGGGGGACGGTCCTACGAGCAGTACTTC
CDR3: CASAMGGRSYEQYF

J: TRBJ2-4
D: TRBD2
length: 19
size: -
V: TRBV7-2
DNA: TGTGCCAGCAGCTTAGAAGGGACTAGCGGGGGGGCCGGCAAAAACATTCAGTACTTC
CDR3: CASSLEGTSGGAGKNIQYF

J: TRBJ2-7
D: TRBD1
length: 14
size: -
V: TRBV20-1
DNA: TGCAGTGCTCCAGGGACAGGCGCGTGGAGGGAGCAGTACTTC
CDR3: CSAPGTGAWREQYF

J: TRBJ2-3
D: TRBD1
length: 16
size: -
V: TRBV7-9
DNA: TGTGCCAGCAGCGCACGGGGACAGGGTAACGGAGATACGCAGTATTTT
CDR3: CASSARGQGNGDTQYF

J: TRBJ2-5
D: -
length: 14
size: few
V: TRBV9
DNA: TGTGCCAGCAGCGTAGTTGGGCCACAAGAGACCCAGTACTTC
CDR3: CASSVVGPQETQYF

J: TRBJ2-1
D: TRBD1
length: 17
size: -
V: TRBV6-2/TRBV6-3
DNA: TGTGCCAGCAGTTCAGACAGGGTTGCGCTTTTCCCCAATGAGCAGTTCTTC
CDR3: CASSSDRVALFPNEQFF

J: TRBJ2-1
D: -
length: 13
size: once
V: TRBV7-3
DNA: TGTGCCAGCAGCTTCCGTAATAGCAATGAGCAGTTCTTC
CDR3: CASSFRNSNEQFF

J: TRBJ2-1
D: -
length: 19
size: -
V: TRBV21-1
DNA: TGTGCCAGCAGCAAAGACGAAGAGACCAGGGCCGGGCCCTACAATGAGCAGTTCTTC
CDR3: CASSKDEETRAGPYNEQFF

J: TRBJ2-3
D: TRBD1
length: 15
size: -
V: TRBV6-2/TRBV6-3
DNA: TGTGCCAGCAGTCCCACGGGACAGAACACAGATACGCAGTATTTT
CDR3: CASSPTGQNTDTQYF

J: TRBJ2-3
D: -
length: 15
size: -
V: TRBV24-1
DNA: TGTGCCACCAGTGGTGCTGGTCTCCTGACGGATACGCAGTATTTT
CDR3: CATSGAGLLTDTQYF

J: TRBJ1-2
D: -
length: 16
size: -
V: TRBV6-2/TRBV6-3
DNA: TGTGCCAGCAGTCGAACGGCCGCGGGAGGCGGCTATGGCTACACCTTC
CDR3: CASSRTAAGGGYGYTF

J: TRBJ2-3
D: -
length: 15
size: few
V: TRBV7-6
DNA: TGTGCCAGCAGCCCCCTCAATCAGGGTCCAGATACGCAGTATTTT
CDR3: CASSPLNQGPDTQYF

J: TRBJ2-7
D: -
length: 13
size: few
V: TRBV7-8
DNA: TGTGCCAGCAGCGTAGGGACCATGTACGAGCAGTACTTC
CDR3: CASSVGTMYEQYF

J: TRBJ2-1
D: -
length: 15
size: few
V: TRBV6-1
DNA: TGTGCCAGCAGTGGATCCGGGACCACGAGACTCTGGCAGTTCTTC
CDR3: CASSGSGTTRLWQFF

J: TRBJ2-3
D: TRBD2
length: 16
size: few
V: TRBV3-1
DNA: TGTGCCAGCAGCCGACTGACTAGCGGGGGGACAGATACGCAGTATTTT
CDR3: CASSRLTSGGTDTQYF